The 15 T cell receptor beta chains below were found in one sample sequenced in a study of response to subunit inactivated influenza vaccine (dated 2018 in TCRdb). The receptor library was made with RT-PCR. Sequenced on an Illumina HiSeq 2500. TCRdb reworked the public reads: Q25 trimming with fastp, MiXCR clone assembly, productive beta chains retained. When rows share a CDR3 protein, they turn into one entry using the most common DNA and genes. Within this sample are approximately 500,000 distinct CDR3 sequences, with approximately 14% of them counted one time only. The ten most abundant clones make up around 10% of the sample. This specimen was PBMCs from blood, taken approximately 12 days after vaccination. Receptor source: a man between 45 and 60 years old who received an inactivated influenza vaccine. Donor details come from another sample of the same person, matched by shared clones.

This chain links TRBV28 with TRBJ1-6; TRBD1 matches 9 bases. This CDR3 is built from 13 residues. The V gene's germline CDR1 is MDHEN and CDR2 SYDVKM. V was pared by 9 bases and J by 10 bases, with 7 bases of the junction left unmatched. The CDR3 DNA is TGTGCCAGTGGGACAGGGCTTGAGTCACCCCTCCACTTT. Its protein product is CASGTGLESPLHF.

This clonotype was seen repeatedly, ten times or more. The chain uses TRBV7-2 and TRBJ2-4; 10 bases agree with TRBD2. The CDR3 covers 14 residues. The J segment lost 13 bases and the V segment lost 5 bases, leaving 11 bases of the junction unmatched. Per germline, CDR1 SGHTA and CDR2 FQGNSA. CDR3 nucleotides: TGTGCCAGCAGCGTTAGCGGGGGGCCGGGGGAACAGTACTTC. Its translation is CASSVSGGPGEQYF.

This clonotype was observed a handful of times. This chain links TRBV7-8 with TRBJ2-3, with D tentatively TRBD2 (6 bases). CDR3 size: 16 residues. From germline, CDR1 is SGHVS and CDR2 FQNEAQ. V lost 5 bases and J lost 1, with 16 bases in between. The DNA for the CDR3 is TGTGCCAGCAGCCGCCAGGAGGGGTCGGGCACAGATACGCAGTATTTT. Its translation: CASSRQEGSGTDTQYF.

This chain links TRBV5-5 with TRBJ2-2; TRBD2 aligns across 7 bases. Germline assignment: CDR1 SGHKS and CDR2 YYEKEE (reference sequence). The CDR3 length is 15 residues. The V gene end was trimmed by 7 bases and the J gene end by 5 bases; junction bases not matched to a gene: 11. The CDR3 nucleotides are TGTGCCAGCCACCCCAGCGGGGAACCGACCGGGGAGCTGTTTTTT. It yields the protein CASHPSGEPTGELFF. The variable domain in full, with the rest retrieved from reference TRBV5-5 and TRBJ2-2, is DAGVTQSPTHLIKTRGQQVTLRCSPISGHKSVSWYQQVLGQGPQFIFQYYEKEERGRGNFPDRFSARQFPNYSSELNVNALLLGDSALYLCASHPSGEPTGELFFGEGSRLTVL.

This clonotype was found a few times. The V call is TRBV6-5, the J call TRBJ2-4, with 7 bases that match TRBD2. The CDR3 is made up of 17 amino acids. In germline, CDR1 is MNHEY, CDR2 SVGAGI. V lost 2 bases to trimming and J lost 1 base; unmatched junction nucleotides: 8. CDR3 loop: CASSYVTRAGAKNIQYF. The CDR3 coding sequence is TGTGCCAGCAGTTACGTGACTCGAGCGGGGGCCAAAAACATTCAGTACTTC.

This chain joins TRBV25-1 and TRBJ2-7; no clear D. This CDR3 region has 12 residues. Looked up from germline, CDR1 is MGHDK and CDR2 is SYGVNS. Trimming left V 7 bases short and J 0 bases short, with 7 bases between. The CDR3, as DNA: TGTGCCAGCATTGGCATCTCCTACGAGCAGTACTTC. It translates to CASIGISYEQYF.

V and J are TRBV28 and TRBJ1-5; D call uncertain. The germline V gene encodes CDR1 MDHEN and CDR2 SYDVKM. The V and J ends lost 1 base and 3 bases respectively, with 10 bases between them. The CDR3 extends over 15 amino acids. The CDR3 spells CASSLFAGVNQPQHF. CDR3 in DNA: TGTGCCAGCAGTTTATTTGCCGGGGTCAATCAGCCCCAGCATTTT.

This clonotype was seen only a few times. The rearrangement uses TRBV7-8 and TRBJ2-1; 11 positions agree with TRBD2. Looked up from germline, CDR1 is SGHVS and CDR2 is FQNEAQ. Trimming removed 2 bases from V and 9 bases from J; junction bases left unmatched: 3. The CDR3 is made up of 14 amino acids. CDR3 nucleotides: TGTGCCAGCAGCTTAATCGGGACTAGCGGTGAGCAGTTCTTC. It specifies CASSLIGTSGEQFF.

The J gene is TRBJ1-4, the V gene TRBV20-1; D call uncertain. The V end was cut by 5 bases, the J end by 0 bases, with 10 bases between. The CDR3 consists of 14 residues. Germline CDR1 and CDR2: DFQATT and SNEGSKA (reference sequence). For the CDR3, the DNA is TGCAGTGCTGCTCAGGACGCAACTAATGAAAAACTGTTTTTT. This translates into CSAAQDATNEKLFF.

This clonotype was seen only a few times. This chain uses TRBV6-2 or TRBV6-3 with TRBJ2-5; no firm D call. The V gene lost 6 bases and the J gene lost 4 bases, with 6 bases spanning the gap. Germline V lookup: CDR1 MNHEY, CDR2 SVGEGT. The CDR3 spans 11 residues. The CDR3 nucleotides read TGTGCCAGCAGAATCGCAGAGACCCAGTACTTC. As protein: CASRIAETQYF.

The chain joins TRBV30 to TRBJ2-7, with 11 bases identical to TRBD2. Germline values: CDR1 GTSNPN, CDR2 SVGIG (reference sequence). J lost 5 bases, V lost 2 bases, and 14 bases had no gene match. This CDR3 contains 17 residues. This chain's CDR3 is CAWSLAPRLAGNHEQYF. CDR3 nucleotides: TGTGCCTGGAGTTTGGCACCCCGACTAGCGGGGAATCACGAGCAGTACTTC.

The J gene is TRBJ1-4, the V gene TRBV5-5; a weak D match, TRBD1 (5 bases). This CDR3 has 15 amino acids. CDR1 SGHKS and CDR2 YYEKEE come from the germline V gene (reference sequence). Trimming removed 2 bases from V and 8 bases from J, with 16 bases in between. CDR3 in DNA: TGTGCCAGCAGCTTCGCTGGCAGGGAGCAGGAAAAACTGTTTTTT. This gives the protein CASSFAGREQEKLFF.

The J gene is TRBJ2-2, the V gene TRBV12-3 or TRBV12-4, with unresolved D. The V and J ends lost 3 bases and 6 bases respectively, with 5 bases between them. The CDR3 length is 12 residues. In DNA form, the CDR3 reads TGTGCCAGCAGTTTTCAGTCCGGGGAGCTGTTTTTT. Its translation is CASSFQSGELFF.

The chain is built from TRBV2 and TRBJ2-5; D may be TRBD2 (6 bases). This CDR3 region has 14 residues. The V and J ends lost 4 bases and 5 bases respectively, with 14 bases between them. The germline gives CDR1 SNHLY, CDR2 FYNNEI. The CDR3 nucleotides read TGTGCCAGCAGTGGGAGGGTAGCCCCCGAGACCCAGTACTTC. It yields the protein CASSGRVAPETQYF.

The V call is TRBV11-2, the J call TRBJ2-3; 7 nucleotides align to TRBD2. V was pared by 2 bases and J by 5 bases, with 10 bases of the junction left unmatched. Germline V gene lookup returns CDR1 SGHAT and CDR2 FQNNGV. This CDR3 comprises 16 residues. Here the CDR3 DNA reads TGTGCCAGCAGCTTACCCCAGCGGGAATGGGGAGATACGCAGTATTTT. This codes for CASSLPQREWGDTQYF.